The 31 T cell receptor beta chains below were found in one sample sequenced in a study of blood T cell repertoires in COVID-19. Profiling relied on immunoSEQ multiplex PCR, and the TCRdb table lists in-frame clones only, not all of them. The table includes about 87,000 clones, about nine tenths detected once. The sequenced material came from peripheral blood. These receptors all stem from a man aged 18-30 years with COVID-19, enrolled during active disease.

The gene calls are TRBV6-5 and TRBJ1-5; D unclear. The CDR3 is 14 amino acids. CDR1 and CDR2 from the germline V gene are MNHEY and SVGAGI. Trimming removed 8 bases at V and 7 bases at J, with 18 bases between. The CDR3 protein is CASVYGEGGQPQHF. The DNA of the CDR3 is TGTGCCAGCGTCTATGGGGAGGGTGGCCAGCCCCAGCATTTT.

The CDR3 nucleotides are TGTGCCAGCAGCTCCGGGACAGGGGGCTACAATGAGCAGTTCTTC. Encoded protein: CASSSGTGGYNEQFF. The rearrangement uses TRBV5-4 and TRBJ2-1; TRBD1 aligns across 11 bases. The germline V gene encodes CDR1 SGHNT and CDR2 YYREEE (reference sequence). The CDR3 contains 15 residues. Trimming took 3 bases from V and 3 from J; bases not matched to a gene: 2.

Turning to this clone: The junction does not match germline at one end; this may be a read error. The chain combines TRBV6-1 with TRBJ1-4, with D possibly TRBD1 on 6 matching bases. The CDR3 has 13 amino acids. CDR1 MNHNS and CDR2 SASEGT come from the germline V gene. The CDR3 here is CASSERGGGTLLF. The CDR3 region has the DNA TGTGCCAGCAGTGAAAGAGGGGGGGGCACACTGCTTTTT.

The chain is built from TRBV4-1 and TRBJ1-5; D is ambiguous. V was clipped by 0 bases and J by 4 bases, with 4 bases between them. This CDR3 is 13 amino acids long. The germline gives CDR1 MGHRA, CDR2 YSYEKL. CDR3 loop: CASSQDRNQPQHF. DNA of the CDR3: TGCGCCAGCAGCCAAGATAGAAATCAGCCCCAGCATTTT.

The gene calls are TRBV19 and TRBJ2-1; 10 bases are a match to TRBD2. The CDR3 runs to 15 residues. Trimming cost V 3 bases and J 8 bases; bases outside gene matches: 7. Germline-derived CDR1 and CDR2 are LNHDA and SQIVND (reference sequence). The CDR3 sequence: CASSIGASGSYEQFF. As DNA, the CDR3 is TGTGCCAGTAGTATTGGGGCTAGCGGGAGCTATGAGCAGTTCTTC.

J is TRBJ1-6 and V is TRBV3-1 (or the pseudogene TRBV3-2); D gene unclear. Trimming took 4 bases from V and 0 from J, leaving 7 bases between them. Germline V gives CDR1 LGHDT, CDR2 YNNKEL (reference sequence). The CDR3 runs to 15 residues. For the CDR3, the DNA is TGTGCCAGCAGCCTACGAGGCTCCTATAATTCACCCCTCCACTTT. It yields the protein CASSLRGSYNSPLHF.

The chain links TRBV27 to TRBJ1-6; D is ambiguous. The CDR3 length is 13 residues. Looked up from germline, CDR1 is MNHEY and CDR2 is SMNVEV (reference sequence). Trimming shortened V by 4 bases and J by 4 bases, and 5 bases separated the two germline ends. The CDR3 reads CASSSAYNSPLHF. Written as DNA, the CDR3 is TGTGCCAGCAGTTCCGCGTATAATTCACCCCTCCACTTT.

The V and J genes are TRBV21-1 and TRBJ1-2; TRBD1 is taken as the D call from the table, unchecked against the DNA. TRBV21-1 is labeled a pseudogene. The CDR3 totals 15 residues. The CDR3 is CASSKEGQGIGGYTF. The CDR3 DNA is TGTGCCAGCAGCAAAGAGGGACAGGGTATAGGCGGCTACACCTTC.

This clone was recorded once. The chain employs TRBV6-5 and TRBJ2-7, with D tentatively TRBD1 (5 bases). V was shortened by 5 bases and J by 2 bases, with 13 bases between the two germline ends. The germline V gene encodes CDR1 MNHEY and CDR2 SVGAGI. This CDR3 spans 14 amino acids. The chain's CDR3 is CASSRTGSAYEQYF. The CDR3 DNA reads TGTGCCAGCAGTCGCACAGGTTCCGCCTACGAGCAGTACTTC.

This chain connects TRBV5-1 to TRBJ2-3; 9 bases line up with TRBD1. V lost 0 bases, J lost 1 base, and 3 bases stayed unmatched. Germline V gene sequence: CDR1 SGHRS, CDR2 YFSETQ. The CDR3 spans 16 residues. In DNA, the CDR3 is TGCGCCAGCAGCTTGGAGGGGACAGGGCGCACAGATACGCAGTATTTT. Its protein is CASSLEGTGRTDTQYF. The full variable domain, rest sourced from reference TRBV5-1 and TRBJ2-3, is KAGVTQTPRYLIKTRGQQVTLSCSPISGHRSVSWYQQTPGQGLQFLFEYFSETQRNKGNFPGRFSGRQFSNSRSEMNVSTLELGDSALYLCASSLEGTGRTDTQYFGPGTRLTVL.

This clone has a single count. The V and J genes are TRBV4-1 and TRBJ1-1, with a tentative D call TRBD1 (6 bases). The germline V gene has CDR1 MGHRA and CDR2 YSYEKL. Trimming removed 4 bases from V and 2 bases from J, with 14 bases in between. The CDR3 has 15 residues. CDR3 DNA: TGCGCCAGCAGCCGCCTTTTGACAGGTAACACTGAAGCTTTCTTT. Translating it yields CASSRLLTGNTEAFF.

To note about this clone: A junction end diverges from the germline sequence, so it may reflect a read error. This chain links TRBV13 with TRBJ1-4, with TRBD1 as a possible D gene (6 bases). CDR1 PRHDT and CDR2 FYEKMQ come from the germline V gene (reference sequence). The CDR3 is 19 amino acids. This chain's CDR3 is CASSLGRGQTPGTNEKLLF. In DNA form, the CDR3 reads TGTGCCAGCAGCTTAGGCAGGGGTCAAACCCCGGGGACTAATGAAAAACTGCTTTTT.

This clone was picked up a small number of times. The chain carries TRBV28 and TRBJ1-1; unclear D gene. Looked up from germline, CDR1 is MDHEN and CDR2 is SYDVKM. V was cut by 5 bases and J by 7 bases, with 11 bases left in between. The CDR3 covers 12 residues. CDR3 amino acids: CASSKLILEAFF. DNA of the CDR3: TGTGCCAGCAGTAAACTGATCCTTGAAGCTTTCTTT.

The chain uses TRBV11-2 and TRBJ2-7, with D possibly matching TRBD1 (5 bases). CDR1 is SGHAT, CDR2 FQNNGV, per germline. The CDR3 is made up of 11 amino acids. V shed 7 bases and J shed 9 bases, with 13 bases lying between them. In nucleotides, the CDR3 is TGTGCCAGCACCGAATCAGGGATGCAGTACTTC. Translation: CASTESGMQYF.

The chain has TRBV14 and TRBJ1-3; D ambiguous. Deletions cut 4 bases from V and 3 bases from J, with 7 bases between. CDR3 length: 13 amino acids. Germline V lookup: CDR1 SGHDN, CDR2 FVKESK. The CDR3, as DNA: TGTGCCAGCAGCCTCGCAGGTGGAAACACCATATATTTT. Translated, it gives CASSLAGGNTIYF.

This chain connects TRBV7-6 to TRBJ2-5; 11 nucleotides agree with TRBD2. V was clipped by 5 bases and J by 7 bases; unmatched bases: 12. Germline V gene data show CDR1 as SGHVS and CDR2 as FNYEAQ. This CDR3 comprises 16 residues. The CDR3 protein is CASSDGTSGPRGTQYF. CDR3 nucleotides: TGTGCCAGCAGCGACGGGACTAGCGGCCCTAGGGGGACCCAGTACTTC.

This clone was detected once. The genes are TRBV24-1 and TRBJ2-6; TRBD2 might be the D (5 bases). The CDR3 has 18 residues. V lost 1 base to trimming and J lost 0 bases, with 12 bases between them. CDR1 KGHDR and CDR2 SFDVKD come from the germline V gene. Written as DNA, the CDR3 is TGTGCCACCAGTGATTTAAACGGGATTATCTCTGGGGCCAACGTCCTGACTTTC. As protein: CATSDLNGIISGANVLTF.

This clone was observed a single time. The chain couples TRBV2 to TRBJ2-3; D unresolved. The germline V and J ends were trimmed by 1 base and 4 bases, with 12 bases remaining between them. CDR1 SNHLY and CDR2 FYNNEI come from the germline V gene. This CDR3 has 15 residues. This CDR3 is CASSEDDSFPDTQYF. In DNA, the CDR3 is TGTGCCAGCAGTGAAGATGATAGCTTTCCAGATACGCAGTATTTT. Full variable domain (remainder filled in from reference TRBV2 and TRBJ2-3): EPEVTQTPSHQVTQMGQEVILRCVPISNHLYFYWYRQILGQKVEFLVSFYNNEISEKSEIFDDQFSVERPDGSNFTLKIRSTKLEDSAMYFCASSEDDSFPDTQYFGPGTRLTVL.

The chain carries TRBV3-1 (or the pseudogene TRBV3-2) and TRBJ1-6; D is unclear. Deletions cut 0 bases from V and 9 bases from J, with 3 bases between. The germline gives CDR1 LGHDT, CDR2 YNNKEL (reference sequence). The CDR3 is 12 amino acids. The CDR3 coding sequence is TGTGCCAGCAGCCAAGACGTTTCACCCCTCCACTTT. It translates to CASSQDVSPLHF.

The rearrangement joins TRBV29-1 to TRBJ1-2; D is possibly TRBD1 (6 bases). The CDR3 runs 13 residues. Germline CDR1 and CDR2: SQVTM and ANQGSEA. The V end was cut by 7 bases, the J end by 0 bases, with 12 bases between. The CDR3 here is CSALTGANYGYTF. The CDR3 DNA reads TGCAGCGCTCTGACAGGAGCTAACTATGGCTACACCTTC.

This clone has just one count. V is TRBV6-5 and J is TRBJ2-2, with TRBD2 as a possible D gene (5 bases). The CDR3 loop spans 14 amino acids. Germline V gene data show CDR1 as MNHEY and CDR2 as SVGAGI. V shed 7 bases and J shed 7 bases, with 16 bases lying between them. This chain's CDR3 is CASTQTGWVGELFF. In DNA, the CDR3 is TGTGCCAGCACTCAAACGGGGTGGGTCGGGGAGCTGTTTTTT.

The chain carries TRBV29-1 and TRBJ2-7; 7 bases line up with TRBD1. The V segment lost 6 bases and the J segment 5 bases; nucleotides outside the gene matches: 4. Germline values: CDR1 SQVTM, CDR2 ANQGSEA. The CDR3 runs to 11 residues. The CDR3 sequence: CSVDRDHEQYF. DNA of the CDR3: TGCAGCGTCGACAGGGACCACGAGCAGTACTTC.

The chain recombines TRBV29-1 with TRBJ2-1; TRBD2 matches at 13 bases. The CDR3 is 13 amino acids. Germline trimming cut 6 bases from V and 8 bases from J; bases unmatched to any gene: 4. CDR1 and CDR2 from the germline V gene are SQVTM and ANQGSEA. The CDR3 bases are TGCAGCGTGGGACTAGCGGGGTCCCATGAGCAGTTCTTC. It translates to CSVGLAGSHEQFF.

The genes are TRBV10-2 and TRBJ2-7; 8 bases are a match to TRBD1. The J segment lost 3 bases and the V segment lost 7 bases, leaving 11 bases of the junction unmatched. Per the germline V gene, CDR1 is WSHSY and CDR2 is SAAADI. This CDR3 is 15 amino acids long. The CDR3: CASKEAGQGHYEQYF. In DNA form, the CDR3 reads TGCGCCAGCAAAGAGGCAGGACAGGGCCACTACGAGCAGTACTTC.

The V and J genes are TRBV6-6 and TRBJ2-3; 9 bases line up with TRBD2. Per germline, CDR1 MNHNY and CDR2 SVGAGI (reference sequence). This CDR3 spans 14 amino acids. V dropped 4 bases and J dropped 5; count of bases not matched to a gene: 4. The CDR3 here is CASSWAGGGDTQYF. The CDR3 DNA sequence: TGTGCCAGCAGTTGGGCGGGAGGGGGAGATACGCAGTATTTT.

The chain joins TRBV27 to TRBJ1-5; 8 positions match TRBD1. The trim removed 5 bases at V and 2 bases at J, leaving 5 bases unmatched. This CDR3 contains 15 residues. Germline CDR1 and CDR2: MNHEY and SMNVEV (reference sequence). CDR3 DNA sequence: TGTGCCAGCAGTCCCGGGACAGGCGGCAATCAGCCCCAGCATTTT. Amino acids: CASSPGTGGNQPQHF.

This clone showed up just once. This chain joins TRBV6-6 and TRBJ1-2, with 10 bases identical to TRBD1. Germline CDR1 and CDR2: MNHNY and SVGAGI (reference sequence). The V and J ends lost 2 bases and 6 bases, in that order; junction bases with no gene match: 6. The CDR3 consists of 15 residues. The CDR3 sequence: CASSYPTGGRDGYTF. The CDR3 DNA sequence: TGTGCCAGCAGTTACCCGACAGGGGGCCGGGATGGCTACACCTTC.

This chain joins TRBV6-5 and TRBJ2-7; 8 nucleotides align to TRBD2. The CDR3 totals 14 residues. Germline V gives CDR1 MNHEY, CDR2 SVGAGI. V lost 6 bases to trimming and J lost 6 bases; unmatched junction nucleotides: 10. CDR3 in amino acids: CASRDPGTSTEQYF. CDR3 in DNA: TGTGCCAGCAGGGATCCCGGGACTAGTACCGAGCAGTACTTC.

This clone was seen a handful of times. V gene TRBV5-4 combines with J gene TRBJ2-5; 7 bases are shared with TRBD2. CDR1 is SGHNT, CDR2 YYREEE, per germline (reference sequence). After removal of 6 bases from V and 2 bases from J, the junction contained 7 bases not matched to a gene. The CDR3 extends over 14 amino acids. In DNA form, the CDR3 reads TGTGCCAGCACCGTGGGACTACGACAAGAGACCCAGTACTTC. Amino acid sequence: CASTVGLRQETQYF.

The V call is TRBV6-6, the J call TRBJ2-1; 9 bases fit TRBD1. This CDR3 spans 15 amino acids. The germline gives CDR1 MNHNY, CDR2 SVGAGI (reference sequence). Trimming cost V 0 bases and J 8 bases; bases outside gene matches: 5. The CDR3 sequence: CASSYSTDRGDEQFF. The DNA of the CDR3 is TGTGCCAGCAGTTACTCGACGGACAGGGGAGATGAGCAGTTCTTC.

The J gene is TRBJ2-1, the V gene TRBV11-3; 8 bases line up with TRBD1. The CDR3 loop spans 16 amino acids. The junction had 8 bases not matched to a gene; V was cut back by 5 bases and J by 2 bases. Germline values: CDR1 SGHNT, CDR2 YENEEA. The CDR3 DNA sequence: TGTGCCAGCAGCCCCACAGGACAGGGTGCCTACAATGAGCAGTTCTTC. Its translation: CASSPTGQGAYNEQFF.